Given below is one T cell receptor beta chain in context. Amplification of TCR beta CDR3 regions was performed using RNA transcripts as template. Using the HTBI primer set, a first-round RT-PCR was run on the TCR CDR3. TCRdb re-called the multiplex PCR reads through MiXCR, storing one row per CDR3 protein. The sample includes approximately 400,000 distinct CDR3 sequences, approximately 17% of them seen just once. The sample comes from a study of T cells in Graves' hyperthyroidism and ophthalmopathy. Per germline, CDR1 MNHNS and CDR2 SASEGT. This CDR3 contains 15 residues. V lost 1 base, J lost 0 bases, and 2 bases stayed unmatched. Individuals with ophthalmopathy presented a Clinical Activity Score of at least 3, a NOSPECS grade of at least 4 and a duration under 3 months. Uncontrolled infection, other autoimmune disease, pregnancy or lactation excluded patients. PBMCs came from 9 to 10 ml fresh peripheral blood.

Sequencing input: blood. The TCR sequence derives from a man between 18 and 29 years old with Graves' ophthalmopathy. The rearrangement joins TRBV6-1 to TRBJ1-2, with 7 bases that match TRBD1. The CDR3 nucleotides read TGTGCCAGCAGTGAAGACAGGGGCGCTAACTATGGCTACACCTTC. This encodes CASSEDRGANYGYTF.